These T cell receptor beta chains were read from a single sample in a study of cytomegalovirus exposure and HLA in healthy donors. This table comes from immunoSEQ multiplex PCR, and its TCRdb copy is limited to in-frame clones, with some not included. The sample shows 250,000 to 350,000 clones, 75% to 90% of them seen only once. Sequencing input: PBMCs. These receptors came from a man aged 35-49 years in good health and CMV-seropositive. Both conserved end residues are part of each CDR3. D genes are given only for firm matches. The listing skips clone size in some rows; elsewhere it reads once, few, many or a size class.

V gene,clone size,D gene,J gene,CDR3 protein,CDR3 DNA
TRBV28,.,.,TRBJ2-5,CASSFAGARETQYF,TGTGCCAGCAGTTTTGCAGGGGCACGGGAGACCCAGTACTTC
TRBV9,.,.,TRBJ2-1,CASSVEQPNEQFF,TGTGCCAGCAGCGTAGAACAGCCTAATGAGCAGTTCTTC
TRBV28,once,.,TRBJ1-3,CASSLFGGSAGNTIYF,TGTGCCAGCAGTTTATTTGGGGGGTCTGCTGGAAACACCATATATTTT
TRBV15,once,TRBD2,TRBJ2-1,CATSRGGLAGEGNEQFF,TGTGCCACCAGCAGAGGCGGTCTAGCGGGAGAGGGCAATGAGCAGTTCTTC
TRBV6-5,.,.,TRBJ1-2,CASSYTQGTYGYTF,TGTGCCAGCAGTTACACCCAGGGGACCTATGGCTACACCTTC
TRBV6-5,.,.,TRBJ2-7,CASRETTGSAYEQYF,TGTGCCAGCAGGGAGACTACAGGGTCGGCGTACGAGCAGTACTTC
TRBV7-9,.,TRBD2,TRBJ2-7,CASSGTSGRDKQYF,TGTGCCAGCAGCGGGACTAGCGGGAGGGATAAGCAGTACTTC
TRBV28,.,TRBD1,TRBJ2-7,CASSFGDRGEQYF,TGTGCCAGCAGTTTCGGGGACAGGGGCGAGCAGTACTTC
TRBV4-1,.,.,TRBJ1-4,CASSQVARVAEKLFF,TGCGCCAGCAGCCAAGTCGCCAGGGTGGCTGAAAAACTGTTTTTT
TRBV6-1,few,.,TRBJ2-6,CASSDPTSSGANVLTF,TGTGCCAGCAGTGACCCCACTTCCTCTGGGGCCAACGTCCTGACTTTC
TRBV11-2,.,.,TRBJ2-7,CASSLEARSSYEQYF,TGTGCCAGCAGCTTAGAGGCTAGAAGCTCCTACGAGCAGTACTTC
TRBV5-4,.,.,TRBJ1-1,CASSFYNTEAFF,TGTGCCAGCAGCTTCTATAACACTGAAGCTTTCTTT